This T cell receptor beta chain was identified during a study of blood T cell repertoires in COVID-19. Study-level information: COVID-19 samples, acute and convalescent, were from the United States, Italy and Spain. The analysed material was cDNA or gDNA that came from T cells, B-cell-depleted T cells, or PBMCs.

Adults between roughly 18 and 89 years of age took part from under 30 US areas. Exposed enrollees encountered a COVID-19 case at some point within 2 weeks before study entry. The table came from immunoSEQ multiplex PCR; TCRdb's copy has only in-frame clones and leaves some out. The table lists 200,000 to 300,000 clones, 83% of them singletons. The source of this sequence is a woman in her thirties or forties who had been exposed to COVID-19. The sequenced material came from PBMCs or T cells enriched from blood (not recorded which).

CDR3 nucleotides: TGTGCCAGTAGTGTTGGACAGGGCGTGAGCTCCTACGAGCAGTACTTC. Translated: CASSVGQGVSSYEQYF. The J gene is TRBJ2-7, the V gene TRBV19, with TRBD1 matching 8 bases. V lost 5 bases, J lost 0 bases, and 9 bases stayed unmatched. Germline V CDR1 and CDR2: LNHDA, SQIVND (reference sequence). The CDR3 is 16 residues long.